One and the same sample provided the 3 T cell receptor beta chains below, sequenced in a study of T cell responses to AZD1222 COVID-19 vaccine. The assay was immunoSEQ multiplex PCR, and TCRdb's table has in-frame clones only and misses some. The data hold approximately 92,000 clones, with about 90% observed a single time. Sequenced material: peripheral blood, taken on day 0 of AZD1222 vaccination. Receptor source: an adult in good health.

The chain's CDR3 is CASSYSRTHYEQYF. For the CDR3, the DNA is TGTGCCAGCAGTTACTCTAGAACCCACTACGAGCAGTACTTC. V gene TRBV6-5 combines with J gene TRBJ2-7; D gene ambiguous. This CDR3 spans 14 amino acids. CDR1 and CDR2 (germline): MNHEY, SVGAGI. The V end lost 0 bases, the J end lost 3 bases, and 9 bases lay between the germline ends.

The chain uses TRBV27 and TRBJ1-6; D is ambiguous. The CDR3 is 13 amino acids. Germline assignment: CDR1 MNHEY and CDR2 SMNVEV (reference sequence). The germline V and J ends were trimmed by 2 bases and 9 bases, with 8 bases remaining between them. CDR3 bases: TGTGCCAGCAGTTTAGTCGGGTTTTCACCCCTCCACTTT. This sequence encodes CASSLVGFSPLHF.

This clone was counted a single time. The gene calls are TRBV7-2 and TRBJ1-1; tentatively, D is TRBD1 (5 bases). V was clipped by 1 base and J by 7 bases, with 16 bases between them. CDR3 size: 15 residues. Germline CDR1 is SGHTA and CDR2 is FQGNSA. This CDR3 reads CASSLGIHGGNEAFF. The CDR3 bases are TGTGCCAGCAGCTTAGGAATTCATGGGGGTAATGAAGCTTTCTTT.